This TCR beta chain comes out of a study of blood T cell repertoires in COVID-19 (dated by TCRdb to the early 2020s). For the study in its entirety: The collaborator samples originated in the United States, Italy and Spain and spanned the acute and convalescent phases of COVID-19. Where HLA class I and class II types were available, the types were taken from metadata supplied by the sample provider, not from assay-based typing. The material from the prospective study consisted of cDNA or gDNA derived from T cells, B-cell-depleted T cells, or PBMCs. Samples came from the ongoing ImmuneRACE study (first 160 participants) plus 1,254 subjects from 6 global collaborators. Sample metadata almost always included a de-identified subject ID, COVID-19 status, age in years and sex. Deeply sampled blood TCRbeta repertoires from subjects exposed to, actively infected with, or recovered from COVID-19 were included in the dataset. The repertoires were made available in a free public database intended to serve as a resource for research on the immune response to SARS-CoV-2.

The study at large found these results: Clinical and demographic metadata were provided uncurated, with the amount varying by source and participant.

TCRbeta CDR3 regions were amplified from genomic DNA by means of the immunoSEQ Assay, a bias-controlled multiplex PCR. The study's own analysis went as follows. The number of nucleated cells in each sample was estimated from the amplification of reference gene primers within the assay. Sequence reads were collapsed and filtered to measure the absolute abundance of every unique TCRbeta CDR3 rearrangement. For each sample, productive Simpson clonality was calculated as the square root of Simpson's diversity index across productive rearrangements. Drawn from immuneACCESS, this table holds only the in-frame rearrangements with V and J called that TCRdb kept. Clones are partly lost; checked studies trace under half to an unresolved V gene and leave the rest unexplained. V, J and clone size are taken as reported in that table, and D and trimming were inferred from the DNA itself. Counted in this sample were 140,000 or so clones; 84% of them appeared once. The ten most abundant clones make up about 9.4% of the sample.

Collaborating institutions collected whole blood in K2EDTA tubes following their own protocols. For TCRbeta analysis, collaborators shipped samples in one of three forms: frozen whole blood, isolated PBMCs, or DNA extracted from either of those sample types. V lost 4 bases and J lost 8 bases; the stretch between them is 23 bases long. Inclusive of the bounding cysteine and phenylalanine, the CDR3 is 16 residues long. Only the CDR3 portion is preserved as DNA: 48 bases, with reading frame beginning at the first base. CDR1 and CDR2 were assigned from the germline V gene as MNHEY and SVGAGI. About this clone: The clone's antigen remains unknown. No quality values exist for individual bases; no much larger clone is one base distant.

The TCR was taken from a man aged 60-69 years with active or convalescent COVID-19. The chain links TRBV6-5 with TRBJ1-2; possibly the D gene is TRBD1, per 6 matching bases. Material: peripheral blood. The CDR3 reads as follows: CASSSADWTDLKGYTF. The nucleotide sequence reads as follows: TGTGCCAGCAGTTCAGCCGATTGGACAGACCTTAAGGGCTACACCTTC.